This TCR beta chain was documented in a study of T cells in Graves' hyperthyroidism and ophthalmopathy. RNA transcripts served as the template for amplifying TCR beta CDR3 regions. HTBI primers were used for first-round RT-PCR of the TCR CDR3. One entry per CDR3 protein, called by TCRdb with MiXCR from the multiplex PCR reads. The sample lists approximately 400,000 distinct CDR3 sequences, 15% occurring once. The CDR3 totals 16 residues. Germline CDR1 reads SEHNR; CDR2 reads FQNEAQ (reference sequence). Unmatched junction bases numbered 17, after V lost 8 bases and J lost 7 bases. There are a few counts of this clonotype.

Sequenced input: blood. The chain is built from TRBV7-9 and TRBJ2-1; 7 positions match TRBD2. This clonotype was sampled from a woman aged 25 to 39 with Graves' hyperthyroidism. CDR3 in DNA: TGTGCCAGCCTCCTGTTGGGGCTAGCGGAAGGGAATGAGCAGTTCTTC. As protein: CASLLLGLAEGNEQFF.